This T cell receptor beta chain was identified during a study of regulatory T cells in long-lasting Graves disease. Study-level background: Graves' disease counted as persistent after over 5 years of antithyroid drugs with positive TSH receptor antibodies.

This sample's time point: persistent/refractory GD, antithyroid drugs over 5 years with positive TRAb. Extracted PBMC RNA gave rise to the TCR library. The EDTA tubes were filled with around 8.1 milliliters of drawn peripheral blood. Sequencing libraries for TCR beta were prepared with iRepertoire HTBI primers and Arm-PCR of CDR3 regions. Authors' data handling: Identification of gene segments yielded over 60 TRBV and about 14 TRBJ across samples. TCRdb reanalysed the multiplex PCR reads using MiXCR and keeps one entry per CDR3 protein. These V and J calls are TCRdb output, not the study's own analysis. The sample shows 350,000 to 500,000 distinct CDR3 sequences, around 23% of them seen only once. A note on this clonotype: As yet, its antigen is unknown.

Study findings and constraints: It was in persistent disease that TRBV28, TRBJ1-2 and TRBJ2-5 were favored.

CDR3 length: 14 amino acids. V was clipped by 6 bases and J by 1 base, with 13 bases between them. Germline V lookup: CDR1 DFQATT, CDR2 SNEGSKA (reference sequence). Material: peripheral blood mononuclear cells (PBMCs), obtained when the disease was refractory, from a patient treated with antithyroid drugs. This TCR derives from a female donor with Graves disease. The chain links TRBV20-1 to TRBJ1-5, with unresolved D. CDR3 in DNA: TGCAGTGCCTCCAATAGGGCGAGCAATCAGCCCCAGCATTTT. This translates into CSASNRASNQPQHF.